The 5 T cell receptor beta chains below all came from one sample that was sequenced in a study of T cell responses to AZD1222 COVID-19 vaccine. Only in-frame clones appear in the TCRdb table, and some are missing; sequencing was by immunoSEQ multiplex PCR. Found here are some 120,000 clones, about 91% of them singletons; the top ten hold around a tenth. This specimen was peripheral blood, taken on day 0 of AZD1222 vaccination. Receptors originate from an adult in good health.

The chain recombines TRBV24-1 with TRBJ2-1, with 13 bases matching TRBD2. Germline loops: CDR1 KGHDR, CDR2 SFDVKD. Trimming removed 4 bases from V and 0 bases from J; junction bases left unmatched: 5. The CDR3 consists of 18 residues. The CDR3 DNA is TGTGCCACCAGTGACCAACTAGCGGGGGGGAGCTCCTACAATGAGCAGTTCTTC. This sequence encodes CATSDQLAGGSSYNEQFF.

With regard to this clone: This specimen includes other DNA sequences encoding the same CDR3. V is TRBV18 and J is TRBJ1-5; no definite D call. CDR3 length: 13 residues. CDR1 is KGHSH, CDR2 LQKENI, per germline. Trimming removed 2 bases from V and 4 bases from J, with 6 bases in between. CDR3 sequence: CASSPGENQPQHF. The CDR3 DNA follows: TGTGCCAGCTCACCAGGGGAGAATCAGCCCCAGCATTTT.

The genes are TRBV4-3 and TRBJ1-4; D perhaps matches TRBD1 (5 bases). The V and J ends lost 0 bases and 8 bases respectively, with 19 bases between them. The CDR3 sequence is 17 residues long. Germline values: CDR1 LGHNA, CDR2 YSLEER. CDR3 protein: CASSQDLGGSTGEKLFF. The CDR3 DNA follows: TGCGCCAGCAGCCAAGATCTTGGGGGGAGCACGGGGGAAAAACTGTTTTTT.

The J gene is TRBJ2-3, the V gene TRBV18; weak D call: TRBD1 (6 bases). Trimming left V 2 bases short and J 4 bases short, with 13 bases between. The CDR3 runs to 15 residues. Per germline, CDR1 KGHSH and CDR2 LQKENI. The DNA for the CDR3 is TGTGCCAGCTCACCAAGAACAGGGATATCAGATACGCAGTATTTT. The encoded protein is CASSPRTGISDTQYF. Full variable domain (missing parts from reference TRBV18 and TRBJ2-3): NAGVMQNPRHLVRRRGQEARLRCSPMKGHSHVYWYRQLPEEGLKFMVYLQKENIIDESGMPKERFSAEFPKEGPSILRIQQVVRGDSAAYFCASSPRTGISDTQYFGPGTRLTVL.

The V gene is TRBV12-3 or TRBV12-4, the J gene TRBJ1-6; 9 bases line up with TRBD1. The V and J ends lost 8 bases and 8 bases, in that order; junction bases with no gene match: 4. The CDR3 is 13 amino acids. The CDR3 reads CASRGTGHSPLHF. CDR3 sequence (DNA): TGTGCCAGCCGGGGGACAGGGCATTCACCCCTCCACTTT.